The 2 T cell receptor beta chains presented below share a single source sample, sequenced in a study of cytomegalovirus exposure and HLA in healthy donors. A multiplex PCR was run with 60 Vbeta primers and 13 Jbeta primers. TCRdb keeps only in-frame clones here, not all; method: immunoSEQ multiplex PCR. Of 150,000 to 190,000 clones listed, roughly 82% are singletons. The sample comprised PBMCs. The receptor source for this set is a woman aged 45-60 years in good health and CMV-seropositive.

The rearrangement joins TRBV6-1 to TRBJ2-3; D gene ambiguous. The CDR3 length is 15 residues. V lost 4 bases, J lost 2 bases, and 13 bases lay in between. Germline CDR1 is MNHNS and CDR2 is SASEGT. The CDR3 reads CASSVWQSYTDTQYF. DNA for the CDR3: TGTGCCAGCAGTGTGTGGCAGTCATACACAGATACGCAGTATTTT.

The J gene is TRBJ2-3, the V gene TRBV9; 7 bases fit TRBD1. This CDR3 is built from 14 residues. Germline assignment: CDR1 SGDLS and CDR2 YYNGEE. V trimming: 0 bases; J trimming: 6 bases; junction bases outside the gene matches: 4. CDR3 nucleotides: TGTGCCAGCAGCGTAGGACAGGGTAGTGATACGCAGTATTTT. It translates to CASSVGQGSDTQYF.